These 20 T cell receptor beta chains were all obtained from the same sample, sequenced in a study of graft-versus-host responses after intestinal transplantation listed by TCRdb under 2021. Library prep was done by the immunoSEQ multiplex PCR assay. TCRdb carries this immuneACCESS record with in-frame sequences only. Its versions omit some clonotypes, under half of them owing to an unresolved V gene in the studies checked, with the rest unexplained. The sample has around 84,000 clones on record, 75% to 90% of them singletons. The top ten clones comprise about 18% of the sample. According to the study, the label for this sample's time point signals: cells obtained before transplantation from donor or recipient. These receptors lack a known antigen. Sequences were derived from unstimulated CD8+ T cells sorted from spleen or lymph node cells, sampled before intestinal transplant. The receptors were gathered from a human donor who received an intestinal transplant.

This clone was observed a single time. V gene TRBV19 combines with J gene TRBJ2-1; 10 bases line up with TRBD2. Per the germline V gene, CDR1 is LNHDA and CDR2 is SQIVND (reference sequence). The V segment lost 3 bases and the J segment 1 base; nucleotides outside the gene matches: 3. The CDR3 consists of 16 residues. The CDR3 coding sequence is TGTGCCAGTAGTATCTCTAGCGGGAGTTCCTACAATGAGCAGTTCTTC. Encoded protein: CASSISSGSSYNEQFF.

The chain links TRBV28 to TRBJ2-7, with TRBD2 as a possible D gene (6 bases). With 10 bases removed from V and 3 bases from J, the gap between germline ends came to 31 bases. CDR1 MDHEN and CDR2 SYDVKM come from the germline V gene. This CDR3 spans 18 amino acids. CDR3 in amino acids: CATLGLRLTGPANYEQYF. For the CDR3, the DNA is TGTGCCACCCTAGGACTACGACTAACAGGACCGGCGAACTACGAGCAGTACTTC. The full variable domain, with the rest looked up from reference TRBV28 and TRBJ2-7, is DVKVTQSSRYLVKRTGEKVFLECVQDMDHENMFWYRQDPGLGLRLIYFSYDVKMKEKGDIPEGYSVSREKKERFSLILESASTNQTSMYLCATLGLRLTGPANYEQYFGPGTRLTVT.

CDR3 amino acids: CASSEGGVETQYF. The CDR3 region has the DNA TGTGCCAGCAGTGAAGGGGGCGTAGAGACCCAGTACTTC. V and J are TRBV6-1 and TRBJ2-5, with D maybe TRBD1 (5 bases). V lost 1 base and J 4 bases, leaving 7 bases between the germline ends. CDR1 is MNHNS and CDR2 is SASEGT in the germline V gene. The CDR3 is 13 residues long.

The V and J genes are TRBV5-1 and TRBJ1-3; D is possibly TRBD1 (6 bases). The CDR3 has 19 residues. V lost 1 base, J lost 4 bases, and 24 bases lay in between. Germline CDR1 reads SGHRS; CDR2 reads YFSETQ. The CDR3 DNA follows: TGCGCCAGCAGCTTGATGGTAGGGGGGCTCTCCGGTTCCGGAAACACCATATATTTT. Translation: CASSLMVGGLSGSGNTIYF.

The V and J genes are TRBV19 and TRBJ1-1; TRBD1 is a possible D gene (6 bases). V was pared by 3 bases and J by 1 base, with 15 bases between. The CDR3 consists of 16 residues. Germline CDR1 LNHDA, CDR2 SQIVND (reference sequence). CDR3 coding DNA: TGTGCCAGTAGTATTGGTCGAGGAGGGGGGAACACTGAAGCTTTCTTT. Its translation is CASSIGRGGGNTEAFF.

Regarding this clone: The same CDR3 arises from other DNA sequences in this sample as well. The chain uses TRBV6-5 and TRBJ2-7; 7 positions agree with TRBD1. The CDR3 covers 12 residues. The germline gives CDR1 MNHEY, CDR2 SVGAGI. The V and J ends lost 5 bases and 4 bases, in that order; junction bases with no gene match: 2. The CDR3, as DNA: TGTGCCAGCAGTGAGGGGGCTTACGAGCAGTACTTC. The encoded protein is CASSEGAYEQYF.

This clone was recorded only once. J is TRBJ1-1 and V is TRBV27; weak D call: TRBD1 (5 bases). This CDR3 region has 15 residues. Germline V gene sequence: CDR1 MNHEY, CDR2 SMNVEV (reference sequence). The V end was cut by 10 bases, the J end by 3 bases, with 21 bases between. CDR3 loop: CATSGIKGWHTEAFF. In DNA form, the CDR3 reads TGTGCCACATCGGGAATTAAGGGGTGGCACACTGAAGCTTTCTTT.

The chain is built from TRBV7-8 and TRBJ2-2; a weak D match, TRBD2 (6 bases). Trimming left V 1 base short and J 7 bases short, with 16 bases between. This CDR3 is built from 16 residues. CDR1 SGHVS and CDR2 FQNEAQ come from the germline V gene. CDR3 in amino acids: CASSLVVRENDGELFF. CDR3 coding DNA: TGTGCCAGCAGCTTAGTCGTCCGGGAGAATGACGGGGAGCTGTTTTTT.

V usage is TRBV2 and J usage is TRBJ2-7; a possible D gene is TRBD1 (6 bases). The CDR3 is made up of 14 amino acids. Trimming cost V 4 bases and J 3 bases, with 13 bases left between them. Germline lookup yields CDR1 SNHLY and CDR2 FYNNEI. In nucleotides, the CDR3 is TGTGCCAGCAGTGCCGGGACACGAAGCTACGAGCAGTACTTC. Translating gives CASSAGTRSYEQYF.

V gene TRBV19 combines with J gene TRBJ1-5; the D is unclear. Germline V gene data show CDR1 as LNHDA and CDR2 as SQIVND (reference sequence). The CDR3 covers 12 residues. Trimming shortened V by 3 bases and J by 6 bases, and 6 bases separated the two germline ends. The CDR3 here is CASSIFGQPQHF. The CDR3 region has the DNA TGTGCCAGTAGTATTTTTGGTCAGCCCCAGCATTTT. Looking up the rest from reference TRBV19 and TRBJ1-5 gives the full variable domain: DGGITQSPKYLFRKEGQNVTLSCEQNLNHDAMYWYRQDPGQGLRLIYYSQIVNDFQKGDIAEGYSVSREKKESFPLTVTSAQKNPTAFYLCASSIFGQPQHFGDGTRLSIL.

The chain carries TRBV5-1 and TRBJ2-5, with D tentatively TRBD1 (7 bases). Trimming cost V 5 bases and J 2 bases, with 10 bases left between them. This CDR3 is 13 amino acids long. From germline, CDR1 is SGHRS and CDR2 YFSETQ. CDR3 in amino acids: CASRAGGQETQYF. The CDR3 region has the DNA TGCGCCAGCAGGGCAGGGGGGCAAGAGACCCAGTACTTC.

The rearrangement links TRBV5-6 to TRBJ2-3; TRBD2 matches at 7 bases. The germline V gene encodes CDR1 SGHDT and CDR2 YYEEEE. The trim removed 2 bases at V and 6 bases at J, leaving 9 bases unmatched. This CDR3 is 15 amino acids long. CDR3 nucleotide sequence: TGTGCCAGCAGCTTAGGGGACTACCAAGCGGATACGCAGTATTTT. Protein sequence: CASSLGDYQADTQYF.

The chain recombines TRBV28 with TRBJ1-4; D is undetermined. Trimming shortened V by 3 bases and J by 6 bases, and 14 bases separated the two germline ends. Germline CDR1 and CDR2: MDHEN and SYDVKM. The length of the CDR3 is 15 residues. The CDR3 coding sequence is TGTGCCAGCAGTTTGGTGGGTGATGGTGATGAAAAACTGTTTTTT. The encoded protein is CASSLVGDGDEKLFF.

The chain combines TRBV19 with TRBJ2-3, with 8 positions matching TRBD1. The CDR3 totals 16 residues. CDR1 and CDR2 from the germline V gene are LNHDA and SQIVND (reference sequence). Trimming took 4 bases from V and 3 from J; bases not matched to a gene: 9. This chain's CDR3 is CASSTPDRGVTDTQYF. The CDR3 DNA reads as TGTGCCAGTAGTACCCCAGACAGGGGTGTGACAGATACGCAGTATTTT.

The V gene is TRBV6-1, the J gene TRBJ1-1; weak D call: TRBD1 (5 bases). In germline, CDR1 is MNHNS, CDR2 SASEGT. V lost 7 bases, J lost 3 bases, and 9 bases lay in between. This CDR3 has 12 residues. Written as DNA, the CDR3 is TGTGCCAGCATCCACAGGTACACTGAAGCTTTCTTT. Translated, it gives CASIHRYTEAFF.

The chain is built from TRBV21-1 and TRBJ2-2; the table names TRBD1, a call not compared with the DNA. TRBV21-1 is reported as a pseudogene. This CDR3 is 16 amino acids long. CDR3 bases: TGTGCCAGCAGCAAAGCGCCAGGGGTGGATGGCGGGGAGCTGTTTTTT. Translated, it gives CASSKAPGVDGGELFF.

V is TRBV2 and J is TRBJ2-3, with D possibly being TRBD2 (6 bases). Trimming removed 11 bases at V and 0 bases at J, with 15 bases between. This CDR3 is 14 amino acids long. CDR1 and CDR2 from the germline V gene are SNHLY and FYNNEI. For the CDR3, the DNA is TGTGCCGGCGGGACGGAGCCGAGCACAGATACGCAGTATTTT. Translating it yields CAGGTEPSTDTQYF. The full variable domain, its missing parts supplied by reference TRBV2 and TRBJ2-3, is EPEVTQTPSHQVTQMGQEVILRCVPISNHLYFYWYRQILGQKVEFLVSFYNNEISEKSEIFDDQFSVERPDGSNFTLKIRSTKLEDSAMYFCAGGTEPSTDTQYFGPGTRLTVL.

This clone has a single count. V and J are TRBV5-6 and TRBJ2-1; D may be TRBD2 (5 bases). The germline V and J ends were trimmed by 0 bases and 8 bases, with 12 bases remaining between them. Germline lookup yields CDR1 SGHDT and CDR2 YYEEEE. The length of the CDR3 is 14 residues. CDR3 amino acids: CASSLDLAPDEQFF. The CDR3 nucleotides are TGTGCCAGCAGCTTGGACCTAGCCCCCGATGAGCAGTTCTTC.

This clone was seen a single time. This chain connects TRBV27 to TRBJ2-2, with 13 bases matching TRBD2. The CDR3 is 18 residues long. Germline assignment: CDR1 MNHEY and CDR2 SMNVEV (reference sequence). After removal of 3 bases from V and 4 bases from J, the junction contained 8 bases not matched to a gene. CDR3 amino acids: CASSLGTSGIMGTGELFF. The CDR3 DNA is TGTGCCAGCAGTTTGGGGACTAGCGGGATAATGGGCACCGGGGAGCTGTTTTTT.

This clone was seen more than once but under ten times. This chain joins TRBV5-4 and TRBJ2-4; D might be TRBD2 (6 bases). CDR3 size: 13 residues. Per the germline V gene, CDR1 is SGHNT and CDR2 is YYREEE (reference sequence). The V and J ends lost 9 bases and 8 bases respectively, with 18 bases between them. The CDR3 reads CATRYGGGDIQYF. DNA for the CDR3: TGTGCCACCAGATACGGAGGCGGGGACATTCAGTACTTC.